This passage covers 14 T cell receptor beta chains from one sample sequenced in a study of glioma-infiltrating T cells after dendritic cell vaccination. Profiling relied on immunoSEQ multiplex PCR, and the TCRdb table lists in-frame clones only, not all of them. Among just under 85,000 clones listed, 70% to 90% were seen once. Material: blood, obtained before dendritic cell vaccination. All receptors come from a human donor with glioblastoma.

J is TRBJ1-2 and V is TRBV23-1; D gene unclear. TRBV23-1 is placed among ORFs of uncertain function. V shed 3 bases and J shed 0 bases, with 23 bases lying between them. The CDR3 runs to 19 residues. CDR3 in DNA: TGCGCCAGCAGTCATCGCCCTCAGGAGGAAGAGTTCGCTAACTATGGCTACACCTTC. Translated: CASSHRPQEEEFANYGYTF.

This clone was seen only once. The chain carries TRBV27 and TRBJ1-5; no clear D. Germline values: CDR1 MNHEY, CDR2 SMNVEV (reference sequence). V was shortened by 3 bases and J by 0 bases, with 3 bases between the two germline ends. This CDR3 has 13 amino acids. The CDR3 DNA is TGTGCCAGCAGTTTCTATAGCAATCAGCCCCAGCATTTT. Its translation: CASSFYSNQPQHF.

The CDR3 nucleotides read TGTGCCAGCAGCGTCGAGACAGGGGCCAATCAGCCCCAGCATTTT. This codes for CASSVETGANQPQHF. This chain links TRBV2 with TRBJ1-5; 8 bases are a match to TRBD1. The CDR3 is made up of 15 amino acids. The germline gives CDR1 SNHLY, CDR2 FYNNEI. The ends lost 6 bases at V and 3 bases at J; junction bases unmatched: 7.

The chain combines TRBV10-3 with TRBJ2-1, with D perhaps TRBD2 (5 bases). The CDR3 is 16 residues long. Germline V lookup: CDR1 ENHRY, CDR2 SYGVKD. Trimming took 4 bases from V and 4 from J, leaving 17 bases between them. The CDR3 nucleotides are TGTGCCATCAGTGCGAGCGGACCCCTCACGTACAATGAGCAGTTCTTC. Amino acid sequence: CAISASGPLTYNEQFF.

The chain couples TRBV4-1 to TRBJ2-1; 7 bases line up with TRBD2. CDR1 MGHRA and CDR2 YSYEKL come from the germline V gene. CDR3 length: 18 residues. Trimming at V came to 1 base and at J to 7 bases, leaving 16 bases not matched to a gene. The chain's CDR3 is CASSQGGLLVTRGNEQFF. CDR3 in DNA: TGCGCCAGCAGCCAAGGGGGACTACTCGTAACTCGGGGAAATGAGCAGTTCTTC.

This chain uses TRBV5-4 with TRBJ2-7, with TRBD1 as a possible D gene (5 bases). V was clipped by 4 bases and J by 2 bases, with 16 bases between them. The CDR3 loop spans 15 amino acids. The germline V gene encodes CDR1 SGHNT and CDR2 YYREEE (reference sequence). The CDR3 DNA sequence: TGTGCCAGCAGCCCAGGTGGGCAGGGCACCTACGAGCAGTACTTC. This translates into CASSPGGQGTYEQYF. Variable domain in full (rest from reference TRBV5-4 and TRBJ2-7): ETGVTQSPTHLIKTRGQQVTLRCSSQSGHNTVSWYQQALGQGPQFIFQYYREEENGRGNFPPRFSGLQFPNYSSELNVNALELDDSALYLCASSPGGQGTYEQYFGPGTRLTVT.

The chain couples TRBV2 to TRBJ1-2; 7 nucleotides align to TRBD1. CDR1 is SNHLY and CDR2 is FYNNEI in the germline V gene. V shed 1 base, J shed 4 bases, and the junction held 6 bases outside the gene matches. The CDR3 is 15 amino acids. The CDR3 protein is CASSEGDSSFYGYTF. CDR3 sequence (DNA): TGTGCCAGCAGTGAAGGGGACAGCAGTTTCTATGGCTACACCTTC.

This clone was observed once. The chain recombines TRBV28 with TRBJ1-1; TRBD1 aligns across 12 bases. CDR1 is MDHEN, CDR2 SYDVKM, per germline. V was pared by 2 bases and J by 9 bases, with 4 bases of the junction left unmatched. The CDR3 extends over 14 amino acids. For the CDR3, the DNA is TGTGCCAGCAGTTTAAGGGGACAGGGGGCTCAAGCTTTCTTT. Translated, it gives CASSLRGQGAQAFF.

The chain has TRBV9 and TRBJ2-1, with TRBD1 matching 8 bases. Germline CDR1 is SGDLS and CDR2 is YYNGEE. Trimming removed 1 base from V and 6 bases from J; junction bases left unmatched: 3. The CDR3 sequence is 14 residues long. The CDR3 region is CASSVQGAANEQFF. The CDR3 DNA reads TGTGCCAGCAGCGTACAGGGGGCGGCCAATGAGCAGTTCTTC.

J is TRBJ1-2 and V is TRBV25-1; TRBD1 matches 7 bases. Germline-derived CDR1 and CDR2 are MGHDK and SYGVNS. The junction had 14 bases not matched to a gene; V was cut back by 4 bases and J by 6 bases. There are 16 residues in the CDR3. CDR3 in DNA: TGTGCCAGCAGTGCACTTTCTGGGACAGTCAGACATGGCTACACCTTC. Protein sequence: CASSALSGTVRHGYTF.

The rearrangement joins TRBV11-2 to TRBJ1-1; D might be TRBD1 (5 bases). V was shortened by 3 bases and J by 5 bases, with 7 bases between the two germline ends. This CDR3 is built from 12 residues. Looked up from germline, CDR1 is SGHAT and CDR2 is FQNNGV. CDR3 nucleotide sequence: TGTGCCAGCAGCTTCGGGGGAACTGAAGCTTTCTTT. Translation: CASSFGGTEAFF.

This clone appeared a single time. The chain's CDR3 is CASSSSGGASYNEQFF. In nucleotides, the CDR3 is TGTGCCAGCAGCTCTAGCGGGGGGGCGTCCTACAATGAGCAGTTCTTC. The rearrangement joins TRBV7-9 to TRBJ2-1; 12 bases fit TRBD2. The CDR3 extends over 16 amino acids. Trimming removed 4 bases from V and 1 base from J; junction bases left unmatched: 2. The germline gives CDR1 SEHNR, CDR2 FQNEAQ (reference sequence).

The CDR3 DNA reads as TGTGCCAGCAGTCCGGGACAGGGGGCCTACAATGAGCAGTTCTTC. Its protein product is CASSPGQGAYNEQFF. V gene TRBV6-4 combines with J gene TRBJ2-1; 11 bases are a match to TRBD1. The CDR3 extends over 15 amino acids. V shed 5 bases, J shed 2 bases, and the junction held 2 bases outside the gene matches. Germline CDR1 and CDR2: MRHNA and SNTAGT.

The rearrangement joins TRBV6-5 to TRBJ1-1, with D possibly matching TRBD1 (5 bases). Trimming stripped 5 bases from V and 0 bases from J, with 13 bases between. The CDR3 is 15 residues long. Germline CDR1 MNHEY, CDR2 SVGAGI. CDR3 sequence reads: CASSRRQRLNTEAFF. CDR3 nucleotide sequence: TGTGCCAGCAGTAGGCGACAGAGGCTGAACACTGAAGCTTTCTTT.